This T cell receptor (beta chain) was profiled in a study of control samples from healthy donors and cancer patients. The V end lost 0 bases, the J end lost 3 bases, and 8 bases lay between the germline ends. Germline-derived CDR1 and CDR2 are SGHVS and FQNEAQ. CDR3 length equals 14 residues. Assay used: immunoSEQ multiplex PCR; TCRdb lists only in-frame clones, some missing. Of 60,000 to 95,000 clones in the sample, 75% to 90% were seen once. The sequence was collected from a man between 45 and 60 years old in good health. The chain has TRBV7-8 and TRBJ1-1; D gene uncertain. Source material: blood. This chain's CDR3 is CASSLAWWDTEAFF. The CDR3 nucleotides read TGTGCCAGCAGCTTAGCCTGGTGGGACACTGAAGCTTTCTTT.